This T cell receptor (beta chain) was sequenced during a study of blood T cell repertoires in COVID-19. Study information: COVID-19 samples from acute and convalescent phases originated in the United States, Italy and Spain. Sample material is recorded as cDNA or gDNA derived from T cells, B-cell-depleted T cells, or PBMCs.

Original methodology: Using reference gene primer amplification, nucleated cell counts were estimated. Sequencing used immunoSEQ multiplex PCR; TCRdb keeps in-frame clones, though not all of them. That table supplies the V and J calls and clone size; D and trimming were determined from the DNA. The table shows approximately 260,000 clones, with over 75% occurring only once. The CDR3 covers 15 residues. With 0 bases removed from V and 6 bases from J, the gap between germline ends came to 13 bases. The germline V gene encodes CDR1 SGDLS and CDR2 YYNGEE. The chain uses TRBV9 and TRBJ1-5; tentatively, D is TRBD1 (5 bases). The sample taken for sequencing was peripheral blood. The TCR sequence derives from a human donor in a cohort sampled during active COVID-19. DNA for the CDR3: TGTGCCAGCAGCGTAGGTGGGGGGTTCAGTCAGCCCCAGCATTTT. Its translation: CASSVGGGFSQPQHF.